The 32 T cell receptor beta chains in this list originate from one sample, sequenced in a study of blood T cells in healthy people across ages. Primers used in a second PCR of about 6 to 11 cycles were a sample-barcoded 5' primer and a J-beta primer mix. Via MiXCR, TCRdb re-called the 5' RACE reads, giving one row per CDR3 protein. Here the sample spans some 750,000 distinct CDR3 sequences, approximately 21% being singletons. The sequencing sample was made of blood. All receptors come from a man aged 70-80 years in good health.

Details on this clonotype: One junction end disagrees with the germline gene, perhaps due to a read error. The J gene is TRBJ2-3, the V gene TRBV4-2, with a possible D match to TRBD1 (6 bases). Germline V gene data show CDR1 as LGHNA and CDR2 as YNFKEQ. The CDR3 contains 16 residues. The CDR3 protein is CASSQDHGGGTDTQYF. In DNA form, the CDR3 reads TGCGCCAGCAGCCAAGATCATGGGGGCGGCACAGATACGCAGTATTTT.

This clonotype showed up just a few times. The chain is built from TRBV11-2 and TRBJ1-1; the D is unclear. Trimming left V 5 bases short and J 1 base short, with 11 bases between. CDR3 size: 14 residues. Germline CDR1 SGHAT, CDR2 FQNNGV. The CDR3 loop reads CASSLNLGNTEAFF. The CDR3 region has the DNA TGTGCCAGCAGCCTGAACCTTGGGAACACTGAAGCTTTCTTT.

CDR3 sequence reads: CASRGHDRNYEQYF. Written as DNA, the CDR3 is TGCGCCAGCAGGGGCCACGACAGGAACTACGAGCAGTACTTC. V gene TRBV4-1 combines with J gene TRBJ2-7; tentatively, D is TRBD1 (6 bases). The germline CDR1 and CDR2 sequences are MGHRA and YSYEKL. This CDR3 region has 14 residues. V gave up 6 bases and J gave up 3 bases, with 15 bases separating them.

The chain carries TRBV20-1 and TRBJ2-4, with a tentative D call TRBD2 (6 bases). Trimming cost V 6 bases and J 4 bases, with 19 bases left between them. Germline assignment: CDR1 DFQATT and CDR2 SNEGSKA (reference sequence). The CDR3 consists of 15 residues. Here the CDR3 reads CSATLRGRDKNIQYF. Here the CDR3 DNA reads TGCAGTGCAACCCTTCGAGGGCGGGATAAAAACATTCAGTACTTC.

This clonotype has only a few counts. V is TRBV20-1 and J is TRBJ2-3; 9 bases match TRBD2. The V and J ends lost 4 bases and 2 bases, in that order; junction bases with no gene match: 10. This CDR3 is built from 16 residues. Germline V gene sequence: CDR1 DFQATT, CDR2 SNEGSKA (reference sequence). CDR3 sequence (DNA): TGCAGTGCTACCACCCCGACTAGCGGATTCACAGATACGCAGTATTTT. It specifies CSATTPTSGFTDTQYF.

The chain uses TRBV6-6 and TRBJ2-7; D not resolved. CDR3 length: 12 amino acids. Germline-derived CDR1 and CDR2 are MNHNY and SVGAGI (reference sequence). V lost 4 bases, J lost 7 bases, and 11 bases lay in between. In DNA form, the CDR3 reads TGTGCCAGCAGTTCACCCGCTAGGGAGCAGTACGTC. Amino acids: CASSSPAREQYV.

V usage is TRBV12-3 or TRBV12-4 and J usage is TRBJ1-4, with 7 nucleotides matching TRBD1. V shed 5 bases and J 4 bases; nucleotides not matched to a gene: 4. The CDR3 spans 14 residues. The CDR3 loop is CASSRGTDNEKLFF. CDR3 DNA sequence: TGTGCCAGCAGTAGAGGGACAGATAATGAAAAACTGTTTTTT.

The V call is TRBV20-1, the J call TRBJ2-3, with D perhaps being TRBD1 or TRBD2 (5 bases each). The V and J ends lost 3 bases and 5 bases respectively, with 15 bases between them. Germline V gives CDR1 DFQATT, CDR2 SNEGSKA (reference sequence). The CDR3 has 14 amino acids. CDR3 in amino acids: CSASPGSGIDTQYF. CDR3 DNA sequence: TGCAGTGCTAGCCCAGGGTCGGGGATAGATACGCAGTATTTT.

The V and J genes are TRBV12-3 or TRBV12-4 and TRBJ1-5; D perhaps matches TRBD1 (6 bases). The CDR3 has 14 amino acids. V lost 5 bases to trimming and J lost 5 bases, with 13 bases between them. The CDR3 coding sequence is TGTGCCAGCAGTACGGACAGCCCCCATCAGCCCCAGCATTTT. Translation: CASSTDSPHQPQHF.

This clonotype was observed a few times. The chain combines TRBV25-1 with TRBJ2-3; D unresolved. The germline V gene encodes CDR1 MGHDK and CDR2 SYGVNS. The CDR3 has 13 residues. V was clipped by 4 bases and J by 6 bases, with 11 bases between them. The CDR3 coding sequence is TGTGCCAGCAGTGTGTTCCTGCCGGATACGCAGTATTTT. It codes for CASSVFLPDTQYF.

This clonotype was seen more than once but under ten times. The chain employs TRBV2 and TRBJ1-4, with TRBD1 matching over 9 bases. CDR1 and CDR2 from the germline V gene are SNHLY and FYNNEI. The V and J ends lost 6 bases and 8 bases, in that order; junction bases with no gene match: 10. The CDR3 length is 15 residues. This CDR3 reads CASRPPQGAREKLFF. The CDR3 DNA reads TGTGCCAGCAGACCCCCACAGGGGGCGCGGGAAAAACTGTTTTTT.

Points on this clonotype: The conserved closing phenylalanine or tryptophan is absent in this CDR3, likely reflecting a read error. Because the CDR3's place on the DNA is in doubt, the DNA is left out and the CDR3 is given as listed by TCRdb. CDR3 region: CAISEGTASIKYV. The rearrangement links TRBV10-3 to TRBJ2-5; the DNA was not used to check the table's D call, TRBD2. Germline V gene lookup returns CDR1 ENHRY and CDR2 SYGVKD. The CDR3 comprises 13 residues, both ends counted.

This clonotype showed up just a few times. This chain links TRBV5-1 with TRBJ1-2; D is unresolved. CDR1 is SGHRS, CDR2 YFSETQ, per germline. V lost 5 bases and J lost 3, with 14 bases in between. The CDR3 has 14 residues. CDR3 sequence reads: CASRLTTSDYGYTF. Written as DNA, the CDR3 is TGCGCCAGCAGGCTCACGACCAGTGACTATGGCTACACCTTC.

This chain connects TRBV7-8 to TRBJ1-5, with TRBD1 identical over 8 bases. The CDR3 length is 15 residues. The germline gives CDR1 SGHVS, CDR2 FQNEAQ. V trimming: 6 bases; J trimming: 2 bases; junction bases outside the gene matches: 6. CDR3 coding DNA: TGTGCCAGCAGGTCCGGACAGGGAGGCAATCAGCCCCAGCATTTT. Translation: CASRSGQGGNQPQHF.

The V gene is TRBV10-3, the J gene TRBJ2-5; 8 nucleotides align to TRBD2. V was clipped by 5 bases and J by 2 bases; unmatched bases: 4. The CDR3 runs to 14 residues. The germline gives CDR1 ENHRY, CDR2 SYGVKD. The CDR3 protein is CAISRGGPQETQYF. In DNA, the CDR3 is TGTGCCATCAGTCGCGGGGGGCCACAAGAGACCCAGTACTTC.

The chain recombines TRBV6-1 with TRBJ2-5; the match to TRBD1 covers 7 bases. TRBJ2-1 matches the DNA end more closely, so the J call is doubtful. CDR3 length: 13 amino acids. Germline V lookup: CDR1 MNHNS, CDR2 SASEGT. As DNA, the CDR3 is TGTGCCAGCGTAAGGACAGGCCTCAATGAGCAGTTCTTC. Its protein product is CASVRTGLNEQFF.

The V gene is TRBV6-6, the J gene TRBJ2-5; D is possibly TRBD1 or TRBD2 (5 bases each). CDR3 size: 15 residues. Trimming took off 0 bases at V and 2 bases at J, with 10 bases between the two ends. Germline V gene sequence: CDR1 MNHNY, CDR2 SVGAGI (reference sequence). CDR3 sequence reads: CASSYSGTEQETQYF. Written as DNA, the CDR3 is TGTGCCAGCAGTTACTCCGGGACGGAACAAGAGACCCAGTACTTC.

V and J are TRBV5-1 and TRBJ2-3, with D possibly matching TRBD1 (6 bases). Germline CDR1 is SGHRS and CDR2 is YFSETQ. V was cut by 4 bases and J by 2 bases, with 11 bases left in between. The CDR3 loop spans 14 amino acids. This CDR3 reads CASSRDKNTDTQYF. CDR3 sequence (DNA): TGCGCCAGCAGCAGGGACAAAAACACAGATACGCAGTATTTT.

This clonotype was observed a few times. J is TRBJ2-3 and V is TRBV10-3, with TRBD1 identical over 10 bases. The CDR3 extends over 16 amino acids. The V and J ends lost 6 bases and 5 bases, in that order; junction bases with no gene match: 11. Per germline, CDR1 ENHRY and CDR2 SYGVKD. CDR3 protein: CAISSPGTGVGDTQYF. The CDR3 coding sequence is TGTGCCATCAGCTCCCCAGGGACAGGGGTCGGAGATACGCAGTATTTT.

This clonotype showed up just a few times. The genes are TRBV3-1 and TRBJ1-3; D gene ambiguous. The germline V and J ends were trimmed by 3 bases and 0 bases, with 12 bases remaining between them. This CDR3 is 16 amino acids long. Germline CDR1 LGHDT, CDR2 YNNKEL (reference sequence). As DNA, the CDR3 is TGTGCCAGCAGCCATGGGAGCGGCCTCTCTGGAAACACCATATATTTT. This translates into CASSHGSGLSGNTIYF. The complete variable domain, with remaining parts taken from reference TRBV3-1 and TRBJ1-3, reads DTAVSQTPKYLVTQMGNDKSIKCEQNLGHDTMYWYKQDSKKFLKIMFSYNNKELIINETVPNRFSPKSPDKAHLNLHINSLELGDSAVYFCASSHGSGLSGNTIYFGEGSWLTVV.

V usage is TRBV6-5 and J usage is TRBJ2-3; D might be TRBD2 (5 bases). Germline V lookup: CDR1 MNHEY, CDR2 SVGAGI. CDR3 length: 13 amino acids. V was shortened by 2 bases and J by 7 bases, with 10 bases between the two germline ends. The CDR3 sequence: CASSYRPGNTQYF. The DNA of the CDR3 is TGTGCCAGCAGTTACCGACCCGGGAATACGCAGTATTTT.

V gene TRBV11-2 combines with J gene TRBJ2-1; D is perhaps TRBD1 or TRBD2 (6 bases each). The CDR3 has 16 amino acids. The ends were cut back, 3 bases at V and 6 bases at J, with 18 bases in the middle. The germline gives CDR1 SGHAT, CDR2 FQNNGV. CDR3 loop: CASSFSQGLRGNEQFF. CDR3 nucleotides: TGTGCCAGCAGCTTTTCTCAGGGACTCAGGGGCAATGAGCAGTTCTTC.

This sequence joins TRBV2 and TRBJ2-5; D assignment may be TRBD1 or TRBD2 (5 bases each). Trimming pared 5 bases from V and 2 bases from J, leaving 15 bases between. The CDR3 runs 15 residues. Germline CDR1 is SNHLY and CDR2 is FYNNEI. This chain's CDR3 is CASSTTQGRQETQYF. The DNA for the CDR3 is TGTGCCAGCAGTACCACGCAGGGACGGCAAGAGACCCAGTACTTC. Together with reference TRBV2 and TRBJ2-5, the CDR3 gives the full variable domain: EPEVTQTPSHQVTQMGQEVILRCVPISNHLYFYWYRQILGQKVEFLVSFYNNEISEKSEIFDDQFSVERPDGSNFTLKIRSTKLEDSAMYFCASSTTQGRQETQYFGPGTRLLVL.

This chain connects TRBV28 to TRBJ2-3, with D perhaps matching TRBD2 (5 bases). The length of the CDR3 is 16 residues. CDR1 and CDR2 from the germline V gene are MDHEN and SYDVKM. Trimming pared 3 bases from V and 5 bases from J, leaving 18 bases between. CDR3: CASSLVGLADQDTQYF. The CDR3, as DNA: TGTGCCAGCAGTTTGGTCGGGCTAGCCGATCAAGATACGCAGTATTTT.

This clonotype was counted only a few times. The rearrangement uses TRBV6-6 and TRBJ1-2; D is ambiguous. CDR1 and CDR2 (germline): MNHNY, SVGAGI (reference sequence). Trimming took 2 bases from V and 10 from J, leaving 11 bases between them. This CDR3 is 12 amino acids long. This chain's CDR3 is CASSYGQPPYTF. The DNA for the CDR3 is TGTGCCAGCAGTTACGGTCAGCCGCCCTACACCTTC.

There are a few counts of this clonotype. The chain carries TRBV19 and TRBJ1-5; no definite D call. Per the germline V gene, CDR1 is LNHDA and CDR2 is SQIVND (reference sequence). CDR3 length equals 13 residues. V gave up 3 bases and J gave up 5 bases, with 8 bases separating them. This CDR3 is CASSIRADQPQHF. CDR3 coding DNA: TGTGCCAGTAGTATTCGGGCCGATCAGCCCCAGCATTTT.

This clonotype was recorded at least ten times. V usage is TRBV11-1 and J usage is TRBJ2-1, with 8 bases identical to TRBD2. Trimming cost V 5 bases and J 8 bases; bases outside gene matches: 11. The CDR3 totals 15 residues. CDR1 SGHAT and CDR2 FQDESV come from the germline V gene (reference sequence). The CDR3: CASSRRVREGHEQFF. The CDR3 region has the DNA TGTGCCAGCAGCAGGAGGGTCCGGGAGGGCCATGAGCAGTTCTTC.

This clonotype has just a few counts. The V gene is TRBV7-2, the J gene TRBJ2-7; 8 nucleotides match TRBD2. The CDR3 loop spans 18 amino acids. Germline assignment: CDR1 SGHTA and CDR2 FQGNSA. J was trimmed by 2 bases and V by 5 bases; bases with no gene match: 17. DNA of the CDR3: TGTGCCAGCAGCCCAGGTTTGCTTAGTAGCGGGGCGACCTACGAGCAGTACGTC. Its protein product is CASSPGLLSSGATYEQYV.

The chain recombines TRBV11-2 with TRBJ2-5, with 8 nucleotides matching TRBD2. With V trimmed by 5 bases and J by 4 bases, 9 bases remained unmatched. CDR1 is SGHAT, CDR2 FQNNGV, per germline. The CDR3 is 15 amino acids. The CDR3 DNA is TGTGCCAGCAGCAAAAGGCGGCTAGCGGGAGAGACCCAGTACTTC. This gives the protein CASSKRRLAGETQYF.

This clonotype occurred many times. The V call is TRBV30, the J call TRBJ2-1; no definite D call. The germline gives CDR1 GTSNPN, CDR2 SVGIG (reference sequence). The CDR3 runs to 15 residues. Trimming stripped 6 bases from V and 0 bases from J, with 15 bases between. CDR3 residues: CACSGRLDSYNEQFF. The CDR3 DNA follows: TGTGCCTGCTCCGGTAGACTCGACTCCTACAATGAGCAGTTCTTC.

This clonotype was seen a few times. The rearrangement joins TRBV29-1 to TRBJ1-1; D is unresolved. This CDR3 has 11 residues. Trimming pared 4 bases from V and 0 bases from J, leaving 3 bases between. CDR1 and CDR2 (germline): SQVTM, ANQGSEA. The CDR3 DNA sequence: TGCAGCGTTGGGGTGAACACTGAAGCTTTCTTT. Its protein is CSVGVNTEAFF.

Only a few counts were recorded for this clonotype. A junction boundary mismatches the germline segment, possibly from a read error. The chain employs TRBV12-3 or TRBV12-4 and TRBJ1-1; D may be TRBD1 (6 bases). The CDR3 extends over 13 amino acids. The CDR3 DNA follows: TGTGCCAGCAGTAGACAGGATCTGGGTGAAGCTCTCTTT. Its translation: CASSRQDLGEALF.